One and the same sample provided the 27 T cell receptor beta chains below, sequenced in a study of blood T cell repertoires in COVID-19. Assay: immunoSEQ multiplex PCR; the TCRdb copy retains only in-frame clones and omits some. This table holds roughly 140,000 clones, more than 75% found once. Specimen: peripheral blood. These receptors came from a man between 65 and 80 years old with acute or convalescent COVID-19.

V and J are TRBV3-1 (or the pseudogene TRBV3-2) and TRBJ1-4; tentatively, D is TRBD1 (5 bases). The CDR3 totals 14 residues. CDR1 LGHDT and CDR2 YNNKEL come from the germline V gene (reference sequence). Trimming took off 1 base at V and 10 bases at J, with 13 bases between the two ends. This CDR3 is CASSQVNGGGKLFF. The DNA of the CDR3 is TGTGCCAGCAGCCAAGTTAATGGGGGGGGAAAACTGTTTTTT.

The chain uses TRBV11-3 and TRBJ2-5; 8 nucleotides align to TRBD2. From germline, CDR1 is SGHNT and CDR2 YENEEA. The CDR3 is 14 residues long. Trimming took 5 bases from V and 2 from J; bases not matched to a gene: 4. CDR3: CASSPRGEQETQYF. For the CDR3, the DNA is TGTGCCAGCAGCCCGCGGGGGGAACAAGAGACCCAGTACTTC.

The chain joins TRBV4-1 to TRBJ1-5, with D perhaps matching TRBD1 (5 bases). V shed 4 bases and J shed 3 bases, with 16 bases lying between them. Germline V gene lookup returns CDR1 MGHRA and CDR2 YSYEKL. The CDR3 length is 16 residues. The CDR3 region is CASSPDLTGPNQPQHF. The CDR3 coding sequence is TGCGCCAGCAGCCCCGACCTTACAGGTCCCAATCAGCCCCAGCATTTT.

This clone was recorded only once. In DNA, the CDR3 is TGCGCCAGCAGTAGGGGCCTAGACACTGAAGCTTTCTTT. Translating gives CASSRGLDTEAFF. The J gene is TRBJ1-1, the V gene TRBV10-1, with D possibly matching TRBD1 (5 bases). V gave up 5 bases and J gave up 3 bases, with 10 bases separating them. The CDR3 covers 13 residues. CDR1 and CDR2 from the germline V gene are WNHNN and SYGVQD (reference sequence).

The chain employs TRBV28 and TRBJ1-1; 12 bases are a match to TRBD1. The germline gives CDR1 MDHEN, CDR2 SYDVKM. V lost 6 bases, J lost 4 bases, and 6 bases stayed unmatched. This CDR3 contains 15 residues. The CDR3 region is CASSAGTGGLTEAFF. CDR3 nucleotide sequence: TGTGCCAGCAGCGCCGGGACAGGGGGCCTCACTGAAGCTTTCTTT.

This rearrangement joins TRBV21-1 to TRBJ2-3; the D segment call TRBD2 is taken from the table without a DNA check. TRBV21-1 is assigned pseudogene status. The length of the CDR3 is 17 residues. DNA of the CDR3: TGTGCCAGCAGCACCCTAGCCCCGGGACTAGCAACGGATACGCAGTATTTT. Its translation is CASSTLAPGLATDTQYF.

Turning to this clone: A read error may account for a junction end that differs from germline. The chain carries TRBV9 and TRBJ2-5; 9 bases are a match to TRBD2. Per germline, CDR1 SGDLS and CDR2 YYNGEE. CDR3 length: 16 residues. The CDR3 bases are TGTGCCAGCACCGTAGGAAGCGGGAGGAACCAAGAGACCCAGTACTTC. Amino acids: CASTVGSGRNQETQYF. Combining the CDR3 with reference TRBV9 and TRBJ2-5 gives the whole variable domain DSGVTQTPKHLITATGQRVTLRCSPRSGDLSVYWYQQSLDQGLQFLIQYYNGEERAKGNILERFSAQQFPDLHSELNLSSLELGDSALYFCASTVGSGRNQETQYFGPGTRLLVL.

V usage is TRBV5-1 and J usage is TRBJ2-2, with D maybe TRBD1 (5 bases). The CDR3 has 16 residues. Trimming took off 0 bases at V and 1 base at J, with 10 bases between the two ends. CDR1 is SGHRS and CDR2 is YFSETQ in the germline V gene. CDR3 protein: CASSLEGALNTGELFF. The CDR3 coding sequence is TGCGCCAGCAGCTTGGAAGGGGCATTGAACACCGGGGAGCTGTTTTTT.

This chain joins TRBV3-1 (or the pseudogene TRBV3-2) and TRBJ2-6; TRBD2 aligns across 7 bases. This CDR3 is 18 amino acids long. From germline, CDR1 is LGHDT and CDR2 YNNKEL (reference sequence). Germline trimming cut 4 bases from V and 0 bases from J; bases unmatched to any gene: 9. In DNA form, the CDR3 reads TGTGCCAGCAGCCGAGGGGCTAGCGGAGTCTCTGGGGCCAACGTCCTGACTTTC. Translation: CASSRGASGVSGANVLTF.

The rearrangement uses TRBV6-1 and TRBJ2-7; 10 bases are a match to TRBD2. Germline CDR1 reads MNHNS; CDR2 reads SASEGT. The CDR3 sequence is 16 residues long. V was pared by 0 bases and J by 5 bases, with 7 bases of the junction left unmatched. CDR3 DNA sequence: TGTGCCAGCAGTGAAGCCGGGACTAGCGTTTGGAACGAGCAGTACTTC. This codes for CASSEAGTSVWNEQYF.

The genes are TRBV3-1 (or the pseudogene TRBV3-2) and TRBJ2-7; possible D gene TRBD2, 7 bases. This CDR3 has 15 residues. CDR1 and CDR2 from the germline V gene are LGHDT and YNNKEL (reference sequence). Trimming cost V 5 bases and J 3 bases, with 17 bases left between them. The chain's CDR3 is CASSKAGQGYYEQYF. The CDR3 DNA reads TGTGCCAGCAGCAAAGCGGGGCAGGGGTACTACGAGCAGTACTTC.

The V gene is TRBV6-5, the J gene TRBJ1-4; D is possibly TRBD1 (5 bases). CDR1 and CDR2 from the germline V gene are MNHEY and SVGAGI. This CDR3 has 15 residues. Trimming removed 7 bases from V and 8 bases from J, with 20 bases in between. CDR3: CASTMTAVGGEKLFF. The CDR3 DNA follows: TGTGCCAGCACCATGACAGCGGTTGGGGGGGAAAAACTGTTTTTT.

J is TRBJ2-6 and V is TRBV27; D uncertain. The CDR3 totals 18 residues. CDR1 MNHEY and CDR2 SMNVEV come from the germline V gene (reference sequence). Trimming removed 5 bases at V and 0 bases at J, with 17 bases between. The DNA of the CDR3 is TGTGCCAGCAGTCCCCTATTTGAGTACTACTCTGGGGCCAACGTCCTGACTTTC. Protein: CASSPLFEYYSGANVLTF. Together with reference TRBV27 and TRBJ2-6, the CDR3 gives the full variable domain: EAQVTQNPRYLITVTGKKLTVTCSQNMNHEYMSWYRQDPGLGLRQIYYSMNVEVTDKGDVPEGYKVSRKEKRNFPLILESPSPNQTSLYFCASSPLFEYYSGANVLTFGAGSRLTVL.

This clone appeared once. The chain recombines TRBV6-5 with TRBJ2-2, with 7 positions matching TRBD1. Germline V gene data show CDR1 as MNHEY and CDR2 as SVGAGI. CDR3 size: 15 residues. The trim removed 9 bases at V and 0 bases at J, leaving 7 bases unmatched. DNA for the CDR3: TGTGCCAGTAAGACAGGGAACGCGAACACCGGGGAGCTGTTTTTT. This encodes CASKTGNANTGELFF.

This clone was detected only once. The genes are TRBV2 and TRBJ1-1; D call uncertain. V was shortened by 7 bases and J by 4 bases, with 13 bases between the two germline ends. CDR1 is SNHLY, CDR2 FYNNEI, per germline. The CDR3 extends over 13 amino acids. DNA for the CDR3: TGTGCCAGCACAATATGGCTGTTCACTGAAGCTTTCTTT. It translates to CASTIWLFTEAFF.

The gene calls are TRBV6-5 and TRBJ2-7; 12 positions agree with TRBD2. CDR1 is MNHEY, CDR2 SVGAGI, per germline. The CDR3 is 14 amino acids. Losses at the gene ends were 11 bases for V and 7 bases for J; bases not matched to a gene: 12. This CDR3 is CAGKTSGSSWEQYF. CDR3 DNA sequence: TGTGCCGGCAAGACTAGCGGGAGTTCATGGGAGCAGTACTTC.

This chain links TRBV6-1 with TRBJ2-3, with TRBD2 matching 11 bases. The germline gives CDR1 MNHNS, CDR2 SASEGT. The CDR3 has 16 residues. V lost 7 bases and J lost 5; bases outside the gene matches: 11. The CDR3 DNA reads TGTGCCAGCAATGACCCCGGGACTAGCGGTGAAGATACGCAGTATTTT. Its translation: CASNDPGTSGEDTQYF.

A single count supports this clone. V and J are TRBV6-5 and TRBJ2-1; the match to TRBD1 covers 10 bases. V was pared by 10 bases and J by 5 bases, with 5 bases of the junction left unmatched. Germline lookup yields CDR1 MNHEY and CDR2 SVGAGI. The CDR3 sequence is 13 residues long. CDR3 DNA: TGTGCCACCTGGGGACAGGGGAACAATGAGCAGTTCTTC. This encodes CATWGQGNNEQFF.

V is TRBV19 and J is TRBJ2-1; 9 positions agree with TRBD1. CDR1 and CDR2 from the germline V gene are LNHDA and SQIVND (reference sequence). V was pared by 3 bases and J by 8 bases, with 5 bases of the junction left unmatched. This CDR3 is 14 amino acids long. The CDR3 DNA sequence: TGTGCCAGTAGTATCTTAACAGGGGGCTATGAGCAGTTCTTC. Residues: CASSILTGGYEQFF.

The V and J genes are TRBV15 and TRBJ2-6; D not resolved. The CDR3 is made up of 16 amino acids. The V gene lost 0 bases and the J gene lost 0 bases, with 6 bases spanning the gap. Germline CDR1 and CDR2: LNHNV and YYDKDF (reference sequence). CDR3 protein: CATSRDPYSGANVLTF. DNA of the CDR3: TGTGCCACCAGCAGAGACCCTTACTCTGGGGCCAACGTCCTGACTTTC.

The chain links TRBV6-1 to TRBJ1-6; D gene ambiguous. The CDR3 consists of 12 residues. CDR1 is MNHNS and CDR2 is SASEGT in the germline V gene. Trimming shortened V by 3 bases and J by 10 bases, and 7 bases separated the two germline ends. The CDR3 DNA reads as TGTGCCAGCAGTGAGGCGGAATCACCCCTCCACTTT. It encodes CASSEAESPLHF.

This clone has a single count. CDR3 coding DNA: TGTGCCAGTAGTATTGGCTCTCGACAGGGGCGGCGGCAAGCCCTCCACTTT. Protein sequence: CASSIGSRQGRRQALHF. This chain links TRBV19 with TRBJ1-6, with 8 bases matching TRBD1. Per germline, CDR1 LNHDA and CDR2 SQIVND (reference sequence). The CDR3 has 17 residues. V was pared by 3 bases and J by 14 bases, with 18 bases of the junction left unmatched. Full variable domain (missing parts from reference TRBV19 and TRBJ1-6): DGGITQSPKYLFRKEGQNVTLSCEQNLNHDAMYWYRQDPGQGLRLIYYSQIVNDFQKGDIAEGYSVSREKKESFPLTVTSAQKNPTAFYLCASSIGSRQGRRQALHFGNGTRLTVT.

This chain links TRBV6-1 with TRBJ1-1; D call uncertain. Germline CDR1 is MNHNS and CDR2 is SASEGT. The V end was cut by 1 base, the J end by 5 bases, with 14 bases between. This CDR3 has 15 residues. CDR3 bases: TGTGCCAGCAGTGAAGTGACATACCTTAGGACTGAAGCTTTCTTT. Protein product: CASSEVTYLRTEAFF.

The rearrangement uses TRBV5-1 and TRBJ1-1, with a possible D match to TRBD1 (6 bases). In germline, CDR1 is SGHRS, CDR2 YFSETQ. Deletions cut 1 base from V and 4 bases from J, with 14 bases between. The CDR3 spans 15 residues. The CDR3 nucleotides are TGCGCCAGCAGCTTGCGCCAGGGGCCCAGCACTGAAGCTTTCTTT. Protein product: CASSLRQGPSTEAFF.

This clone was found a few times. The chain combines TRBV12-3 or TRBV12-4 with TRBJ1-1; 7 positions agree with TRBD1. This CDR3 has 13 residues. Trimming took 6 bases from V and 6 from J; bases not matched to a gene: 7. The CDR3 bases are TGTGCCAGCAGAAACACAGGGGAGGCTGAAGCTTTCTTT. As protein: CASRNTGEAEAFF.

The CDR3 here is CASSELARRRMNTEAFF. The CDR3 coding sequence is TGTGCCAGCAGTGAATTGGCCCGTAGGAGGATGAACACTGAAGCTTTCTTT. The chain is built from TRBV25-1 and TRBJ1-1; D unclear. Germline values: CDR1 MGHDK, CDR2 SYGVNS. The CDR3 is 17 amino acids. V shed 1 base and J shed 0 bases, with 15 bases lying between them.

This sequence joins TRBV18 and TRBJ1-6; the D is unclear. V was clipped by 6 bases and J by 7 bases, with 13 bases between them. Germline assignment: CDR1 KGHSH and CDR2 LQKENI. The CDR3 sequence is 14 residues long. CDR3: CASSREEGNSPLHF. The CDR3 DNA reads as TGTGCCAGCTCCCGGGAAGAGGGAAATTCACCCCTCCACTTT. Full variable domain (missing parts from reference TRBV18 and TRBJ1-6): NAGVMQNPRHLVRRRGQEARLRCSPMKGHSHVYWYRQLPEEGLKFMVYLQKENIIDESGMPKERFSAEFPKEGPSILRIQQVVRGDSAAYFCASSREEGNSPLHFGNGTRLTVT.